This TCR beta chain derives from a study of blood T cell repertoires in COVID-19. Study-level information: COVID-19 samples, acute and convalescent, were from the United States, Italy and Spain. T cells, B-cell-depleted T cells, or PBMCs provided the cDNA or gDNA that served as material.

Study processing details: Scientists estimated how many nucleated cells there were by amplifying reference gene primers. Repertoires were generated with immunoSEQ multiplex PCR, while TCRdb's copy carries only in-frame clones and drops some. V and J calls and clone size follow that table, whereas D and trimming were derived from the DNA. The data show approximately 81,000 clones, around nine tenths seen once. Germline V CDR1 and CDR2: SNHLY, FYNNEI. The CDR3 totals 15 residues. The ends lost 6 bases at V and 7 bases at J; junction bases unmatched: 8. V gene TRBV2 combines with J gene TRBJ1-5; 11 bases are shared with TRBD1. The source of this sequence is a man between 70 and 80 years old with active or convalescent COVID-19. The sample comprised peripheral blood. Here the CDR3 reads CASSYGQGARQPQHF. Here the CDR3 DNA reads TGTGCCAGCAGCTATGGACAGGGGGCGAGGCAGCCCCAGCATTTT.